The clone carrying this T cell receptor beta chain was observed a handful of times. This sample is drawn from a study of T cell changes during pregnancy in multiple sclerosis. Germline CDR1 reads MDHEN; CDR2 reads SYDVKM. Trimming removed 7 bases from V and 3 bases from J; junction bases left unmatched: 9. The CDR3 is 15 amino acids. Method: immunoSEQ multiplex PCR; TCRdb's copy keeps in-frame clones and lacks some. The sample lists 91,000 or so clones, under 95% occurring once. Source: peripheral blood, taken after pregnancy. The clonotype comes from a female donor with multiple sclerosis, enrolled in a pregnancy study. The rearrangement joins TRBV28 to TRBJ2-1; 7 nucleotides align to TRBD1. CDR3 sequence: CASTLKGDSYNEQFF. CDR3 DNA: TGTGCCAGCACCCTCAAGGGGGACAGCTACAATGAGCAGTTCTTC.